A selection of T cell receptor beta chains follows, all from one sample in a study of graft-versus-host responses after intestinal transplantation. The table came from immunoSEQ multiplex PCR; TCRdb's copy has only in-frame clones and leaves some out. In the table there are 9,500 to 10,000 clones, less than 35% of which are singletons. The source was alloreactive CD8+ T cells from a mixed lymphocyte reaction culture, collected before intestinal transplant. Receptors originate from a human patient who received an intestinal transplant. Both conserved end residues are part of each CDR3. D genes are given only for firm matches. The size of a clone is reported for some rows only, either as once, few or many, or as a class for expanded clones.

size	J	V	D	DNA	CDR3
few	TRBJ2-1	TRBV6-1	.	TGTGCCAGAGGGGACTACAATGAGCAGTTCTTC	CARGDYNEQFF
few	TRBJ2-7	TRBV7-9	.	TGTGCCAGCAGCCCCCCGGGCTACGAGCAGTACTTC	CASSPPGYEQYF
few	TRBJ1-2	TRBV6-5	.	TGTGCCAGCAGTTATGGTGGCCCAAAGACAGGATATGGCTACACCTTC	CASSYGGPKTGYGYTF
.	TRBJ1-4	TRBV6-1	.	TGTGCCAGCAGTGAAGTGTTACACCGTAATGAAAAACTGTTTTTT	CASSEVLHRNEKLFF
few	TRBJ2-1	TRBV7-9	TRBD1	TGTGCCAGCAGCTTAGCGGGTTCGGGGACAGGATCGTTCTTC	CASSLAGSGTGSFF
medium-sized	TRBJ2-5	TRBV11-2	TRBD2	TGTGCCAGCAGCTTTACTAGCGGCCCCCAAGAGACCCAGTACTTC	CASSFTSGPQETQYF
.	TRBJ1-1	TRBV11-2	.	TGTGCCAGCAGCTCCTACACTGAAGCTTTCTTT	CASSSYTEAFF
many	TRBJ2-5	TRBV12-5	TRBD1	TGTGCTAGTGGTTCCCCGGGACAGGGATACCAAGAGACCCAGTACTTC	CASGSPGQGYQETQYF
.	TRBJ1-2	TRBV7-9	.	TGTGCCAGCAGCATTAGCCCTTCCCTCCTTGGTGGCTACACCTTC	CASSISPSLLGGYTF
few	TRBJ1-1	TRBV5-8	.	TGTGCCAGCAGCTTGGGGGGGGACACTGAAGCTTTCTTT	CASSLGGDTEAFF
.	TRBJ1-2	TRBV6-6	.	TGTGCCAGCAGTTACTGGATGGACACTAACTATGGCTACACCTTC	CASSYWMDTNYGYTF
.	TRBJ2-2	TRBV19	.	TGTGCCAGTAGCGGGGTTGCCACCGGGGAGCTGTTTTTT	CASSGVATGELFF
.	TRBJ2-1	TRBV9	TRBD2	TGTGCCAGCAGCGCTAGCGGGGACTACAATGAGCAGTTCTTC	CASSASGDYNEQFF
.	TRBJ2-1	TRBV7-9	TRBD2	TGTGCCAGCAGCTTACTAGCGGGGGGGTACAATGAGCAGTTCTTC	CASSLLAGGYNEQFF
.	TRBJ2-2	TRBV18	TRBD2	TGTGCCAGCTCCCAAATCCCGGGACTAGCGGAGACGAACACCGGGGAGCTGTTTTTT	CASSQIPGLAETNTGELFF
.	TRBJ2-3	TRBV6-5	.	TGTGCCAGCAGTGAGATAGATACGCAGTATTTT	CASSEIDTQYF
.	TRBJ2-2	TRBV5-6	TRBD1	TGTGCCAGCAGCCCGGGGACAGGGGCCGGGGAGCTGTTTTTT	CASSPGTGAGELFF
.	TRBJ2-7	TRBV6-5	TRBD1	TGTGCCAGCAGTTTCGGACAGGACTCCTACGAGCAGTACTTC	CASSFGQDSYEQYF
medium-sized	TRBJ2-1	TRBV6-5	.	TGTGCCAGCAGTTATTCGGGTTCCGCCTACAATGAGCAGTTCTTC	CASSYSGSAYNEQFF
few	TRBJ2-1	TRBV15	TRBD2	TGTGCCACCAGCGTACCACTAGCGCCACCCTACAATGAGCAGTTCTTC	CATSVPLAPPYNEQFF
many	TRBJ1-2	TRBV11-2	.	TGTGCCAGCAGCTTAATGGCGGCTAACTATGGCTACACCTTC	CASSLMAANYGYTF
.	TRBJ2-7	TRBV7-8	TRBD1	TGTGCCAGCAGCCAGAACCCCGGGACAGGGGACGAGCAGTACTTC	CASSQNPGTGDEQYF